The present T cell receptor beta chain was sequenced within a study of cytomegalovirus exposure and HLA in healthy donors. General study findings and limits: There were a few CMV-associated chains whose specificity for CMV antigens was confirmed in vitro. For cytomegalovirus status, the classifier reportedly gave diagnoses with high specificity and sensitivity.

Germline CDR1 and CDR2: SGHTA and FQGNSA. The CDR3 is 13 residues long. Trimming shortened V by 4 bases and J by 6 bases, and 12 bases separated the two germline ends. The PCR had 60 Vbeta and 13 Jbeta primers. TCRdb's copy holds only in-frame clones and misses some; the assay was immunoSEQ multiplex PCR. This sample's table has some 180,000 clones. Turning to this clone: Its antigen is not identified.

The sample consisted of PBMCs. The clonotype originates from a man in his thirties or forties in good health and CMV-seronegative. The chain joins TRBV7-2 to TRBJ1-2; D might be TRBD1 (5 bases). The CDR3 here is CASSSAPGDGYTF. The CDR3 nucleotides read TGTGCCAGCAGCTCAGCCCCGGGGGATGGCTACACCTTC.